This T cell receptor (beta chain) came from a study of response to subunit inactivated influenza vaccine (dated by TCRdb to 2017 to 2018). Notes on the research overall: Deep quantitative T cell receptor repertoire profiling was used in the study to track responses to a trivalent subunit inactivated influenza vaccine. Overall study outcomes, separate from this receptor: The authors suggested that each seasonal influenza vaccination may recruit only a limited number of new T cells.

According to the study, the label for this sample's time point signals: around 47 days after influenza vaccine administration. Receptor libraries were prepared by RT-PCR. For sequencing, an Illumina HiSeq 2500 was employed. TCRdb ran its own pipeline on the public reads, namely fastp trimming at Q25 and MiXCR clone calling, and kept in-frame beta chains. One record per CDR3 amino acid sequence lists the most common genes and DNA. In all, the sample holds about 480,000 distinct CDR3 sequences, and 10% to 15% of those were seen once. The top ten clones comprise approximately 14% of the sample. The junction shows trimming of 5 bases on V and 4 bases on J, plus 20 bases between the germline ends. CDR1 and CDR2 (MDHEN, SYDVKM) derive from the germline V gene. The CDR3 numbers 16 residues from cysteine through phenylalanine. Solely the CDR3 DNA is kept, with 48 bases framed from the first base. Notes on this clonotype: Which antigen it targets is not known. No much larger clone is present one base from it, and per-base qualities are unavailable.

In this chain, TRBV28 is recombined with TRBJ2-5, with a tentative D gene TRBD2 over 7 matching bases. The input for sequencing was PBMCs from blood, taken around seven weeks after vaccination. The clonotype comes from a man between 50 and 59 years old who received an inactivated influenza vaccine. Donor details come from another sample of the same person, matched by shared clones. The encoded CDR3 is CASSTRVRGAGETQYF. The DNA sequence is as follows: TGTGCCAGCAGTACCCGGGTCCGGGGGGCGGGAGAGACCCAGTACTTC.